The source of this TCR beta chain is a study of regulatory T cells in long-lasting Graves disease. Assembly of TCR beta libraries relied on iRepertoire HTBI primers together with Arm-PCR of CDR3 regions. TCRdb processed the multiplex PCR reads anew with MiXCR; each CDR3 protein has one entry. The table lists a few hundred thousand distinct CDR3 sequences, 20% to 25% of them singletons. The time point here: persistent/refractory GD, antithyroid drugs over 5 years with positive TRAb. RNA from PBMCs was the source of the TCR library. The peripheral blood volume drawn was 7.5 to 9.5 milliliters, and it was collected into EDTA tubes. Trimming at V came to 0 bases and at J to 3 bases, leaving 4 bases not matched to a gene. The CDR3 sequence is 14 residues long. From germline, CDR1 is DFQATT and CDR2 SNEGSKA (reference sequence). This clonotype turned up a few times.

The clonotype comes from a female donor with Graves disease. Sequenced here: peripheral blood mononuclear cells (PBMCs), sampled when the disease was refractory, from a patient treated with antithyroid drugs. V usage is TRBV20-1 and J usage is TRBJ2-7; 8 bases agree with TRBD2. The CDR3 sequence: CSARDLGTSYEQYF. CDR3 DNA sequence: TGCAGTGCTAGAGACCTCGGGACTAGCTACGAGCAGTACTTC.